The entry below describes one T cell receptor beta chain. Germline V gene lookup returns CDR1 LGHNA and CDR2 YNFKEQ. V lost 0 bases and J 0 bases, leaving 9 bases between the germline ends. This CDR3 region has 16 residues. This specimen belongs to a study of blood T cell repertoires in COVID-19. Whole-study context: Whether acute or convalescent, the COVID-19 samples came from the United States, Italy and Spain. In each case, the material was cDNA or gDNA derived from T cells, B-cell-depleted T cells, or PBMCs.

Profiling relied on immunoSEQ multiplex PCR, and the TCRdb table lists in-frame clones only, not all of them. Of 160,000 or so clones detected, roughly 80% appear once; the ten largest clones hold approximately 0.5%. This TCR came from a man aged 60 to 75 with acute or convalescent COVID-19. Sequenced input: peripheral blood. V is TRBV4-2 and J is TRBJ1-5; D remains unclear. The CDR3 spells CASSQDAGYSNQPQHF. The DNA of the CDR3 is TGTGCCAGCAGCCAAGATGCGGGGTATAGCAATCAGCCCCAGCATTTT.